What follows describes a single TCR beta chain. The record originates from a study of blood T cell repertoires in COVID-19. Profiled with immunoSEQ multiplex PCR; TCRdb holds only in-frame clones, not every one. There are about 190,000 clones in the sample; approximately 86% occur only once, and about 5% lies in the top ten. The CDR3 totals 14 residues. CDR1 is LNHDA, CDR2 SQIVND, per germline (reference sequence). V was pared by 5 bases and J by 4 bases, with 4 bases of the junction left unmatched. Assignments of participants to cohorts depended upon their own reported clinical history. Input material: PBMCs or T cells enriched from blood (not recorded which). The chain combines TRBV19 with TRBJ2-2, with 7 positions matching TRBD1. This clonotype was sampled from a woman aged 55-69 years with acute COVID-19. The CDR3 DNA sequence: TGTGCCAGTAGTTCTCCAGGGGGCACCGGGGAGCTGTTTTTT. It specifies CASSSPGGTGELFF.